This T cell receptor (beta chain) was identified in a study of OX40 agonist ivuxolimab in advanced cancers. Study summary: Partial responses, seen in three patients, involved one hepatocellular carcinoma and two cutaneous melanomas.

Study results and caveats: The antigens recognized by the expanded peripheral T cells, that is their antigen specificity, were not determined. Averaged across samples, CD8+ T cells carried more expanded clones than CD4+ did.

In germline, CDR1 is SGHAT, CDR2 FQNNGV. The trim removed 5 bases at V and 8 bases at J, leaving 15 bases unmatched. The CDR3 has 16 residues. About this clone: Its target is unknown.

TCRdb's copy holds only in-frame clones and misses some; the assay was immunoSEQ multiplex PCR. The sample lists over 9,000 clones, around 84% occurring once. The chain combines TRBV11-2 with TRBJ2-1, with 7 bases matching TRBD1. The sequence came from an adult with an advanced solid tumor such as melanoma, head and neck, liver or kidney cancer. Sample: CD4+ or CD8+ T cells sorted from blood, taken in a trial of the OX40 agonist ivuxolimab. DNA of the CDR3: TGTGCCAGCAGCCCGCCAGGGCAGGGGGTGGGCGATGAGCAGTTCTTC. Its translation is CASSPPGQGVGDEQFF.